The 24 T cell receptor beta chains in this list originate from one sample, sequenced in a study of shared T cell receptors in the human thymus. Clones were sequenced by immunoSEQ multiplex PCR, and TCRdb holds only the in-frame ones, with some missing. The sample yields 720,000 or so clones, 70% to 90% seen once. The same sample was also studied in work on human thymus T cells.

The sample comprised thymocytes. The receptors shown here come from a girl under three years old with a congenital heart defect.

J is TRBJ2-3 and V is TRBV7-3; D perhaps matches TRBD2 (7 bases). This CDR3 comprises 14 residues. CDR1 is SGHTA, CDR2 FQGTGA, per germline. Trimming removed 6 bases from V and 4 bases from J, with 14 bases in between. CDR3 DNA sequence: TGTGCCAGCAGTTCGGAGGGGGGGCCAGATACGCAGTATTTT. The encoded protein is CASSSEGGPDTQYF.

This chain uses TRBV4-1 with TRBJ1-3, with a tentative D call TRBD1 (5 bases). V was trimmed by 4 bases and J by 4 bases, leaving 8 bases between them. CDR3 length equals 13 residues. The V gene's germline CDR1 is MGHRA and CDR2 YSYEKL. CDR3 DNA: TGCGCCAGCAGCCCGGGACTGGGAAACACCATATATTTT. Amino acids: CASSPGLGNTIYF.

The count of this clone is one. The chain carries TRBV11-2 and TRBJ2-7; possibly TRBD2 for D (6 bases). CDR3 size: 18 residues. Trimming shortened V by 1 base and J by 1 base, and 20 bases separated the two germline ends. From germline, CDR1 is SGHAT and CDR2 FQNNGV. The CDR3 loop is CASSLGGPIGTSSYEQYF. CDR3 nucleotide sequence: TGTGCCAGCAGCTTAGGCGGCCCTATTGGGACTTCTTCCTACGAGCAGTACTTC.

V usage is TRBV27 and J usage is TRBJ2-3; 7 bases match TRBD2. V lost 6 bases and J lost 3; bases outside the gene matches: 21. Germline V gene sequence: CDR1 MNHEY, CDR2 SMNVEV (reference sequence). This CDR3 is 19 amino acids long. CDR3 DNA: TGTGCCAGCAGCTCCACCCGGGGGGTGCCCAACCAAGGGACAGATACGCAGTATTTT. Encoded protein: CASSSTRGVPNQGTDTQYF.

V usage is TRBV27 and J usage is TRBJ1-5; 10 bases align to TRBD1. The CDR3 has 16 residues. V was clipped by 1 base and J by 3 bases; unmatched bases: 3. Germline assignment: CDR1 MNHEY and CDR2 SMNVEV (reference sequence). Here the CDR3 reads CASSLYGTGDNQPQHF. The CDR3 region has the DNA TGTGCCAGCAGTTTATATGGGACAGGGGACAATCAGCCCCAGCATTTT.

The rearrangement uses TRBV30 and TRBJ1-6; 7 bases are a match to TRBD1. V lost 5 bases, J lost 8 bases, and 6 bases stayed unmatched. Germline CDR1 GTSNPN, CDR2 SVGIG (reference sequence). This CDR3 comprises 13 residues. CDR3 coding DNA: TGTGCCTGGGCCGGGACAGCTGATTCACCCCTCCACTTT. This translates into CAWAGTADSPLHF.

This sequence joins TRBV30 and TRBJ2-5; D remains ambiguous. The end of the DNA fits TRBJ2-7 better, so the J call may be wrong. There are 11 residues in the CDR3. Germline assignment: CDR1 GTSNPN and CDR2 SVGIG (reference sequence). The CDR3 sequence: CAWSVYYEQYF. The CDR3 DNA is TGTGCCTGGAGTGTTTATTACGAGCAGTACTTC.

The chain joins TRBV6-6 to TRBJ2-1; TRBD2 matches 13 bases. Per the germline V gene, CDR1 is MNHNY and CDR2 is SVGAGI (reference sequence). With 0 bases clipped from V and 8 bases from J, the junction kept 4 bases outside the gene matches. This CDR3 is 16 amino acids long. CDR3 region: CASSYSLAGGPDEQFF. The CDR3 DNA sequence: TGTGCCAGCAGTTACTCACTAGCGGGGGGGCCGGATGAGCAGTTCTTC.

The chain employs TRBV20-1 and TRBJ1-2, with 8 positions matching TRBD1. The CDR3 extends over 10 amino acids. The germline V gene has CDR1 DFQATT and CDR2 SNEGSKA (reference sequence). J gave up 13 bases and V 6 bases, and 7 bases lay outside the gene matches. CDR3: CSAPGQGLTF. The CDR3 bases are TGCAGTGCACCTGGACAGGGCCTCACCTTC.

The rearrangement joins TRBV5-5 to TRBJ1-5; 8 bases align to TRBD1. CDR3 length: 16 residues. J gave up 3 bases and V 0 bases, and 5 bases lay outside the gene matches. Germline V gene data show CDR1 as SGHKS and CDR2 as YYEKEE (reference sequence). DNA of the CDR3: TGTGCCAGCAGCTTGGGGGCAGGGGGCGCCAATCAGCCCCAGCATTTT. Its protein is CASSLGAGGANQPQHF.

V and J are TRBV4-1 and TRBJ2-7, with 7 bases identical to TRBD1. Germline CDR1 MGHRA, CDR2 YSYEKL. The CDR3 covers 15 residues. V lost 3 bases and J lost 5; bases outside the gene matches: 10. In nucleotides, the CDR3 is TGCGCCAGCAGCCAGTTCAACAGGGGCAACGACGAGCAGTACTTC. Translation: CASSQFNRGNDEQYF.

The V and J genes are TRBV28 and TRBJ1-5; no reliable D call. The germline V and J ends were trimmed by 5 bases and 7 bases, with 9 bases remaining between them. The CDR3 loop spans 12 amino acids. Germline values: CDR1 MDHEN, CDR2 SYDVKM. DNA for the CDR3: TGTGCCAGCAGTGGTGCGGGCCAGCCCCAGCATTTT. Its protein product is CASSGAGQPQHF.

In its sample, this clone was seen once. CDR3 in amino acids: CASSEWASREWELFF. The CDR3 DNA sequence: TGTGCCAGCAGTGAGTGGGCCAGCCGAGAATGGGAACTGTTTTTT. The chain employs TRBV6-1 and TRBJ1-4; unclear D gene. V was shortened by 3 bases and J by 12 bases, with 20 bases between the two germline ends. Germline loops: CDR1 MNHNS, CDR2 SASEGT. CDR3 length: 15 amino acids.

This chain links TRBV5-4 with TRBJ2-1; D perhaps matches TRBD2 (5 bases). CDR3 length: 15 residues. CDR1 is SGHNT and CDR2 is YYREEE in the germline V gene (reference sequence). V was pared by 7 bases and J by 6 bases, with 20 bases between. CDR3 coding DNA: TGTGCCAGCCAGTCGCGTACTAGATCCCTCAATGAGCAGTTCTTC. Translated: CASQSRTRSLNEQFF.

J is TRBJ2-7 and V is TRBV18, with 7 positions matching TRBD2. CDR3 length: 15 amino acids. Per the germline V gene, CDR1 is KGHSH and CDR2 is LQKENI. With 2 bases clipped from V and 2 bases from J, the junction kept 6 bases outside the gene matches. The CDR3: CASSPAGRVTYEQYF. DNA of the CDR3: TGTGCCAGCTCACCAGCAGGGAGGGTAACCTACGAGCAGTACTTC.

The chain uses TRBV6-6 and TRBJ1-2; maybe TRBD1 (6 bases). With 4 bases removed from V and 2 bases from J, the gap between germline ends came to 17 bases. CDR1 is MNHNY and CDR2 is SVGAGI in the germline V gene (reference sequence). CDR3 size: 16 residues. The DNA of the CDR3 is TGTGCCAGCAGTTTCCATCACAGGGAAGGGAACTATGGCTACACCTTC. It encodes CASSFHHREGNYGYTF.

CDR3 residues: CASSDRGYGYTF. The CDR3 coding sequence is TGTGCCAGCAGCGACAGGGGATATGGCTACACCTTC. The chain carries TRBV28 and TRBJ1-2; TRBD1 matches 8 bases. Germline V CDR1 and CDR2: MDHEN, SYDVKM. The V gene end was trimmed by 6 bases and the J gene end by 5 bases; junction bases not matched to a gene: 2. This CDR3 is 12 amino acids long.

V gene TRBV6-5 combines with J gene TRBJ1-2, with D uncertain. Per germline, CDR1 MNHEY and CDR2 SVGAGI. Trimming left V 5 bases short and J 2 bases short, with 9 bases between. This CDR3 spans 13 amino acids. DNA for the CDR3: TGTGCCAGCAGTGAGAAAGCCAACTATGGCTACACCTTC. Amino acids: CASSEKANYGYTF.

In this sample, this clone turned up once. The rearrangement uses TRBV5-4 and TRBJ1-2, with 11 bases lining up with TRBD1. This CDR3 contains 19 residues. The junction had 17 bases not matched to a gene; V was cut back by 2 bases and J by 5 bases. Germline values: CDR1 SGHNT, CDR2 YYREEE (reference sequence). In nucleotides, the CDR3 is TGTGCCAGCAGCTTATGGGTACTTCCCCGGGACAGGGGGGCTTATGGCTACACCTTC. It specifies CASSLWVLPRDRGAYGYTF.

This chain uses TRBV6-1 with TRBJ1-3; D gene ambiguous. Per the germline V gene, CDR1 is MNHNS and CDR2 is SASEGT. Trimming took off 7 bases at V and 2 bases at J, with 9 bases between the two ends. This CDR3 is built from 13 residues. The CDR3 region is CASNNNAGNTIYF. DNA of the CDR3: TGTGCCAGCAACAACAATGCTGGAAACACCATATATTTT.

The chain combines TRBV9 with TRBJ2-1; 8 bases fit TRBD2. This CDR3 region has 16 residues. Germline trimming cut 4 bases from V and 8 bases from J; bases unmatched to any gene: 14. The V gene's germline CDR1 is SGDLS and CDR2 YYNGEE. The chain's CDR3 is CASSSPGRGAKHEQFF. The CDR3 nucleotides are TGTGCCAGCAGCTCCCCGGGGCGGGGGGCCAAGCATGAGCAGTTCTTC. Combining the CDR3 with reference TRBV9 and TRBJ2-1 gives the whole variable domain DSGVTQTPKHLITATGQRVTLRCSPRSGDLSVYWYQQSLDQGLQFLIQYYNGEERAKGNILERFSAQQFPDLHSELNLSSLELGDSALYFCASSSPGRGAKHEQFFGPGTRLTVL.

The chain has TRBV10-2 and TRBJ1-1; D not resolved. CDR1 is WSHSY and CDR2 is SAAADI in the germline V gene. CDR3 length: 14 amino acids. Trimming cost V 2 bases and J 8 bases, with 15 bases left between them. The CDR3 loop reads CASSEGELGEEAFF. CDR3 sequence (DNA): TGCGCCAGCAGTGAGGGCGAACTGGGAGAAGAAGCTTTCTTT.

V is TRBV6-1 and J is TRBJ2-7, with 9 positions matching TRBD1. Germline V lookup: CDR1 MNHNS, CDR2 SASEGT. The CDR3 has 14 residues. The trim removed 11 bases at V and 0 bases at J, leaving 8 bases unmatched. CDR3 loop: CARGQGRSSYEQYF. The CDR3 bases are TGTGCCCGCGGACAGGGGCGATCCTCCTACGAGCAGTACTTC.

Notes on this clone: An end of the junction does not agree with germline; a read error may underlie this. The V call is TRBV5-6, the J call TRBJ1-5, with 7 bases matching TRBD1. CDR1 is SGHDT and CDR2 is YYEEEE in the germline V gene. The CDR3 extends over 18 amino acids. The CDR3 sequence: CARSLGGRHEGAKQPQHF. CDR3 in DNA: TGTGCCCGCAGCTTGGGGGGGAGACACGAGGGGGCGAAGCAGCCCCAGCATTTT.